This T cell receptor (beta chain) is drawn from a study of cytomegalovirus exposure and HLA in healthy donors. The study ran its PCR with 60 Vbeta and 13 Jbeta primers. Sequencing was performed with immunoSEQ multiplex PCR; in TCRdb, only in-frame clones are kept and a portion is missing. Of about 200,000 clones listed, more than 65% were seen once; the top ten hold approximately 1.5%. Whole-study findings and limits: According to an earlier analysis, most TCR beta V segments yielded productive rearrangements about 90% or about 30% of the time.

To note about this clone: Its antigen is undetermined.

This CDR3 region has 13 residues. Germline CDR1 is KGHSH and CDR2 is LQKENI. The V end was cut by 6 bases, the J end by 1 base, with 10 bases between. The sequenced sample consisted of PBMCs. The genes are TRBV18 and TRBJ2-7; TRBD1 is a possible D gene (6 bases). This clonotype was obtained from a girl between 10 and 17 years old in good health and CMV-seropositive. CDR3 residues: CASSEGQSYEQYF. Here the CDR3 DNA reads TGTGCCAGCTCCGAAGGACAGTCCTACGAGCAGTACTTC.